These 22 T cell receptor beta chains originate from one sample sequenced in a study of ipilimumab plus nivolumab after autologous stem cell transplantation. Here immunoSEQ multiplex PCR was the method, and the copy in TCRdb shows in-frame clones only, minus some. This table holds about 43,000 clones, over 75% found once. This sample comprised PBMCs, obtained in a trial of ipilimumab plus nivolumab as post-transplant consolidation. The origin of the receptors is a male donor with multiple myeloma.

This clone was detected only once. This rearrangement joins TRBV9 to TRBJ2-1, with D unresolved. Trimming pared 0 bases from V and 8 bases from J, leaving 15 bases between. Germline loops: CDR1 SGDLS, CDR2 YYNGEE. This CDR3 is 15 amino acids long. The CDR3 reads CASSVASEFSYEQFF. The DNA of the CDR3 is TGTGCCAGCAGCGTAGCGAGCGAATTCAGCTATGAGCAGTTCTTC.

This clone was counted a few times. This rearrangement joins TRBV7-9 to TRBJ2-5; D ambiguous. CDR1 and CDR2 (germline): SEHNR, FQNEAQ (reference sequence). Trimming removed 5 bases at V and 5 bases at J, with 12 bases between. CDR3 size: 13 residues. Here the CDR3 reads CASSLRRDETQYF. As DNA, the CDR3 is TGTGCCAGCAGCCTCAGAAGGGATGAGACCCAGTACTTC.

The rearrangement links TRBV28 to TRBJ2-2, with 7 positions matching TRBD1. This CDR3 contains 17 residues. The germline V gene has CDR1 MDHEN and CDR2 SYDVKM. J was trimmed by 2 bases and V by 4 bases; bases with no gene match: 10. The CDR3 is CASSSPDRVLNTGELFF. CDR3 in DNA: TGTGCCAGCAGTTCCCCAGACAGGGTCTTAAACACCGGGGAGCTGTTTTTT. Using reference TRBV28 and TRBJ2-2 for the parts outside the CDR3, the full variable domain is DVKVTQSSRYLVKRTGEKVFLECVQDMDHENMFWYRQDPGLGLRLIYFSYDVKMKEKGDIPEGYSVSREKKERFSLILESASTNQTSMYLCASSSPDRVLNTGELFFGEGSRLTVL.

The J gene is TRBJ2-5, the V gene TRBV2; 11 bases align to TRBD2. This CDR3 has 13 residues. The V segment lost 4 bases and the J segment 5 bases; nucleotides outside the gene matches: 0. Per germline, CDR1 SNHLY and CDR2 FYNNEI. The CDR3: CASSGTSGETQYF. For the CDR3, the DNA is TGTGCCAGCAGTGGGACTAGCGGGGAGACCCAGTACTTC. Drawing the rest from reference TRBV2 and TRBJ2-5, the complete variable domain is EPEVTQTPSHQVTQMGQEVILRCVPISNHLYFYWYRQILGQKVEFLVSFYNNEISEKSEIFDDQFSVERPDGSNFTLKIRSTKLEDSAMYFCASSGTSGETQYFGPGTRLLVL.

CDR3: CASSEQGALYEQYF. In DNA form, the CDR3 reads TGTGCCAGCAGTGAACAGGGGGCCCTCTACGAGCAGTACTTC. This chain uses TRBV2 with TRBJ2-7; 8 positions agree with TRBD1. Germline values: CDR1 SNHLY, CDR2 FYNNEI. J lost 3 bases, V lost 2 bases, and 3 bases had no gene match. There are 14 residues in the CDR3.

The J gene is TRBJ2-5, the V gene TRBV7-2; D could derive from TRBD1 or TRBD2 (6 bases each). From germline, CDR1 is SGHTA and CDR2 FQGNSA. Trimming took off 1 base at V and 4 bases at J, with 16 bases between the two ends. This CDR3 has 16 amino acids. The CDR3 DNA follows: TGTGCCAGCAGCTTAGGCCGGGGGCCCCCGGGAGAGACCCAGTACTTC. It translates to CASSLGRGPPGETQYF.

CDR3 nucleotides: TGTGCCAGCATTGGAGACAGGGGGCGAAGGGCAGATACGCAGTATTTT. This codes for CASIGDRGRRADTQYF. This chain uses TRBV2 with TRBJ2-3; 10 bases agree with TRBD1. Germline V gene sequence: CDR1 SNHLY, CDR2 FYNNEI. The CDR3 totals 16 residues. The trim removed 7 bases at V and 4 bases at J, leaving 11 bases unmatched.

The J gene is TRBJ1-1, the V gene TRBV6-6; D is uncertain. Germline CDR1 reads MNHNY; CDR2 reads SVGAGI (reference sequence). This CDR3 comprises 14 residues. V dropped 2 bases and J dropped 4 bases, with 11 bases sitting between them. CDR3 in DNA: TGTGCCAGCAGTTACGGCTCCTTTGGCACTGAAGCTTTCTTT. As protein: CASSYGSFGTEAFF.

The gene calls are TRBV5-1 and TRBJ2-3; TRBD1 is a possible D gene (5 bases). Deletions cut 3 bases from V and 3 bases from J, with 14 bases between. Germline V gene data show CDR1 as SGHRS and CDR2 as YFSETQ. This CDR3 comprises 15 residues. The CDR3 loop is CASSSDVGRTDTQYF. The CDR3 DNA sequence: TGCGCCAGCAGCTCGGACGTGGGGCGGACAGATACGCAGTATTTT.

The chain couples TRBV19 to TRBJ2-1; 8 positions match TRBD1. The V gene end was trimmed by 5 bases and the J gene end by 5 bases; junction bases not matched to a gene: 8. Germline lookup yields CDR1 LNHDA and CDR2 SQIVND (reference sequence). The CDR3 runs to 15 residues. The CDR3 coding sequence is TGTGCCAGTAGTCCTCTGGACAGGGCGAACAATGAGCAGTTCTTC. Its translation: CASSPLDRANNEQFF.

This chain uses TRBV9 with TRBJ2-7; D is uncertain. In germline, CDR1 is SGDLS, CDR2 YYNGEE. This CDR3 comprises 14 residues. V was trimmed by 0 bases and J by 7 bases, leaving 14 bases between them. The CDR3 DNA sequence: TGTGCCAGCAGCGTAGACGGGCCTCCGGGTGAGCAGTACTTC. As protein: CASSVDGPPGEQYF.

The CDR3 DNA reads TGTGCCAGTAGTAGGACCGACCGCCCCCGTGCTTTCTTT. As protein: CASSRTDRPRAFF. The rearrangement links TRBV19 to TRBJ1-1; D gene unclear. Trimming removed 4 bases from V and 11 bases from J, with 17 bases in between. This CDR3 contains 13 residues. Per germline, CDR1 LNHDA and CDR2 SQIVND (reference sequence).

This clone was picked up one time. The chain has TRBV4-3 and TRBJ2-1; TRBD2 aligns across 9 bases. The J segment lost 0 bases and the V segment lost 4 bases, leaving 4 bases of the junction unmatched. The CDR3 is 16 amino acids. Germline V lookup: CDR1 LGHNA, CDR2 YSLEER. CDR3 bases: TGCGCCAGCAGCCGGGTAGCGGGGGCCTCCTACAATGAGCAGTTCTTC. Amino acids: CASSRVAGASYNEQFF.

The J gene is TRBJ1-2, the V gene TRBV27; D uncertain. The CDR3 totals 13 residues. Germline V lookup: CDR1 MNHEY, CDR2 SMNVEV (reference sequence). Trimming removed 5 bases from V and 5 bases from J, with 12 bases in between. The CDR3 loop is CASSPPSGYGYTF. The DNA for the CDR3 is TGTGCCAGCAGTCCCCCATCGGGATATGGCTACACCTTC.

The chain couples TRBV11-2 to TRBJ2-5; D might be TRBD1 (5 bases). Germline assignment: CDR1 SGHAT and CDR2 FQNNGV. Trimming stripped 3 bases from V and 3 bases from J, with 11 bases between. The CDR3 runs 14 residues. The CDR3 loop is CASSFIRAEETQYF. The CDR3 nucleotides read TGTGCCAGCAGCTTCATCAGGGCCGAAGAGACCCAGTACTTC. The full variable domain, completed using reference TRBV11-2 and TRBJ2-5, is EAGVAQSPRYKIIEKRQSVAFWCNPISGHATLYWYQQILGQGPKLLIQFQNNGVVDDSQLPKDRFSAERLKGVDSTLKIQPAKLEDSAVYLCASSFIRAEETQYFGPGTRLLVL.

CDR3 residues: CASSFGQFSYEQYF. CDR3 nucleotide sequence: TGTGCCAGCAGTTTTGGCCAGTTTTCCTACGAGCAGTACTTC. The V call is TRBV28, the J call TRBJ2-7; D gene ambiguous. Germline V gene lookup returns CDR1 MDHEN and CDR2 SYDVKM. V was cut by 3 bases and J by 1 base, with 10 bases left in between. This CDR3 has 14 residues.

This chain uses TRBV5-8 with TRBJ1-5, with TRBD1 matching over 9 bases. CDR3 size: 13 residues. J gave up 9 bases and V 3 bases, and 4 bases lay outside the gene matches. Germline V lookup: CDR1 SGHTS, CDR2 YDEGEE. CDR3 nucleotides: TGTGCCAGCAGCTCGGGACAGGGTAGGCCCCAGCATTTT. Its translation: CASSSGQGRPQHF.

The chain combines TRBV11-2 with TRBJ2-3; TRBD2 is a possible D gene (6 bases). V lost 5 bases and J 11 bases, leaving 20 bases between the germline ends. The CDR3 loop spans 14 amino acids. CDR1 is SGHAT and CDR2 is FQNNGV in the germline V gene. The CDR3, as DNA: TGTGCCAGCAGCCAGGACTACCCAGTAAGGAGGCAGTATTTT. This sequence encodes CASSQDYPVRRQYF.

The chain links TRBV6-5 to TRBJ1-2; TRBD1 aligns across 11 bases. CDR3 length: 15 amino acids. The germline gives CDR1 MNHEY, CDR2 SVGAGI. V was clipped by 4 bases and J by 6 bases; unmatched bases: 7. CDR3 protein: CASSLGWDRGNGYTF. CDR3 in DNA: TGTGCCAGCAGTTTAGGGTGGGACAGGGGGAATGGCTACACCTTC.

This chain uses TRBV4-3 with TRBJ2-3; no reliable D call. The CDR3 has 15 amino acids. V lost 0 bases and J 4 bases, leaving 11 bases between the germline ends. CDR1 is LGHNA, CDR2 YSLEER, per germline. In nucleotides, the CDR3 is TGCGCCAGCAGCCAAGAAAGAAGTGGAGCAGATACGCAGTATTTT. Translating it yields CASSQERSGADTQYF.

This clone was picked up one time. The rearrangement uses TRBV11-2 and TRBJ1-4; TRBD1 aligns across 7 bases. CDR3 length equals 15 residues. Germline CDR1 SGHAT, CDR2 FQNNGV. The V segment lost 5 bases and the J segment 8 bases; nucleotides outside the gene matches: 11. CDR3 sequence: CASSKTRGQVEKLFF. CDR3 sequence (DNA): TGTGCCAGCAGCAAGACGAGGGGGCAAGTGGAAAAACTGTTTTTT.

The V and J genes are TRBV5-1 and TRBJ2-7; 8 bases agree with TRBD1. V dropped 4 bases and J dropped 4; count of bases not matched to a gene: 10. This CDR3 contains 15 residues. Germline CDR1 is SGHRS and CDR2 is YFSETQ. DNA of the CDR3: TGCGCCAGCAGCCCGGGCGGTCAGGGGGCTTACGAGCAGTACTTC. Translating gives CASSPGGQGAYEQYF.